This T cell receptor (beta chain) was sequenced for a study of blood T cell repertoires in COVID-19. As processed by the authors: Amplifying reference gene primers gave estimates of nucleated cell counts. Repertoires were generated with immunoSEQ multiplex PCR, while TCRdb's copy carries only in-frame clones and drops some. D and trimming come from the DNA, and the V and J calls and clone size come from that table. The table records about 100,000 clones, roughly 85% of them present only once. Germline-derived CDR1 and CDR2 are MNHNY and SVGAGI (reference sequence). The J segment lost 4 bases and the V segment lost 7 bases, leaving 9 bases of the junction unmatched. There are 14 residues in the CDR3.

The TCR comes from a woman in her seventies with acute or convalescent COVID-19. Specimen: peripheral blood. The chain links TRBV6-6 to TRBJ1-1; 7 bases agree with TRBD1. The CDR3 loop reads CASTHDRVGTEAFF. The CDR3 nucleotides read TGTGCCAGCACCCACGACAGGGTGGGCACTGAAGCTTTCTTT.